The present TCR beta chain was sequenced within a study of T cell responses to AZD1222 COVID-19 vaccine (dated by TCRdb to the early 2020s). Some background on the complete study: Because spike-specific TCR depth and breadth did not differ between the two schedules, AZD1222 recipients who got a second dose at roughly 4 weeks were pooled with those who got a second dose at roughly 12 weeks. Trial participants were enrolled by age into subgroups of 18-55, 56-69 and 70-plus years, and around 140, 26 and 57 TCR-sequenced participants, respectively, were included in these subgroups. A total of just over 230 trial participants underwent TCR sequencing, of whom 207 had received two doses of AZD1222 and 26 had received two doses of the MenACWY control vaccine. General study outcomes and caveats: Spike-specific TCR breadth and depth rose significantly after two AZD1222 doses compared with day 0 and with MenACWY recipients. Vaccine-associated CD4 TCRs spanned the whole spike protein, with dominant responses in regions 160-218 and 743-854. Reportedly, almost half of the unique spike-specific TCRs recognized epitopes lying outside the regions that are mutated in the B.1.351 and B.1.1.7 variants. Because no day 14 peak-response samples were available, repertoires were characterized only after the peak T cell response. Participants were mostly white British and included more females than males, and it was suggested by the authors that clonal diversity may have been underestimated. The 56-69-year group was small, and its depth increase did not reach significance, likely because of low power. Conclusions about previously exposed vaccinees are limited because only six or seven AZD1222 recipients were SARS-CoV-2 seropositive at baseline.

The CDR3 regions of human TCRbeta chains were analyzed by immunosequencing. As for the original processing: Repertoire TCRs were checked for matches against a reference library of SARS-CoV-2-specific TCRs that had been generated using the MIRA antigen-specificity platform. Breadth was defined as the fraction of unique TCRs that were SARS-CoV-2-associated. Depth was defined as the fraction of total T cells that were SARS-CoV-2-associated. Using the MIRA data, each spike-specific TCR was mapped to the spike region that the TCR reacts to and placed in a CD4 or CD8 class. Log10-transformed breadth and depth values were compared by one-way ANOVA with Sidak's multiple comparisons tests. What TCRdb holds here is the immuneACCESS table cut down to in-frame rearrangements. Part of the clones is not present; checked against another copy, under half of the missing clones reflect an unresolved V gene, and the others are unexplained. V and J calls and clone size are copied from that table; D and trimming were computed from the DNA. For this sample there are about 120,000 clones; 85% to 90% appear just once. Of the sample, around 30% falls within the top ten clones.

CDR1 is given as SGHRS and CDR2 as YFSETQ, both from the germline V gene. There are 15 amino acids in the CDR3, from cysteine to phenylalanine inclusive. CDR3 DNA is the only sequence kept; it has 45 bases, read in frame from the first base. The trim is 4 bases for V and 4 bases for J, with a gap of 17 bases between the germline ends. On this clone: Its antigen is currently not known. No base quality information exists; no much larger clone differs at one position.

The time point label, read with the paper, signifies: baseline before first vaccination. Vaccinee samples came from UK trials COV001 and COV002, including a single-blind randomized controlled phase 2/3 trial of AZD1222 (ChAdOx1 nCoV-19) in healthy adults. For TCRbeta chain sequencing, PBMC samples were collected from trial participants at day 0 and at day 28 after the second dose. The receptor was derived from an adult in good health. Source: peripheral blood, taken on day 0 of AZD1222 vaccination. The rearranged chain carries TRBV5-1 and TRBJ1-1; TRBD1 is a weak D gene call, 6 bases matching. Read as DNA, the sequence is TGCGCCAGCAGCCGGTTGGGGGGCGCGGGCACTGAAGCTTTCTTT. The translation is CASSRLGGAGTEAFF.